Presented here are 17 T cell receptor beta chains from one specimen sequenced in a study of shared clonotypes between healthy human individuals. Libraries were prepared by immunoSEQ multiplex PCR; TCRdb keeps only in-frame clonotypes and omits some of them. The repertoire has millions of clones, approximately 94% of them found once; the top ten carry about 1.1%. CD45RO-negative CD8 cells positively selected for CCR7 made up the naive population, which excluded terminally differentiated effector memory CD45RA+ cells. Sequencing was carried out using naive CD8+ T cells sorted from blood. The receptors here all came from a man aged 18 to 35 in good health.

V gene TRBV19 combines with J gene TRBJ2-3; 10 bases line up with TRBD2. CDR3 size: 15 residues. Germline CDR1 LNHDA, CDR2 SQIVND (reference sequence). V dropped 9 bases and J dropped 2; count of bases not matched to a gene: 8. The CDR3 nucleotides are TGTGCCAGCTCCCTACTAGCGGGACTCACAGATACGCAGTATTTT. It translates to CASSLLAGLTDTQYF.

The chain carries TRBV7-2 and TRBJ2-5, with D perhaps TRBD2 (5 bases). Germline lookup yields CDR1 SGHTA and CDR2 FQGNSA. The CDR3 has 13 residues. V was clipped by 10 bases and J by 2 bases, with 14 bases between them. CDR3 region: CATSGLPQETQYF. The DNA for the CDR3 is TGTGCCACCTCCGGACTCCCGCAAGAGACCCAGTACTTC.

This chain uses TRBV10-3 with TRBJ2-1; no clear D gene. CDR1 and CDR2 from the germline V gene are ENHRY and SYGVKD. The CDR3 extends over 16 amino acids. With 2 bases removed from V and 5 bases from J, the gap between germline ends came to 16 bases. CDR3 region: CAISEGGSSFNNEQFF. CDR3 DNA: TGTGCCATCAGTGAGGGTGGCAGTAGTTTCAACAATGAGCAGTTCTTC.

The chain carries TRBV10-3 and TRBJ2-7, with TRBD2 identical over 12 bases. The CDR3 loop spans 15 amino acids. CDR1 is ENHRY and CDR2 is SYGVKD in the germline V gene. Losses at the gene ends were 4 bases for V and 3 bases for J; bases not matched to a gene: 4. The CDR3 spells CAISGRTSGIYEQYF. The DNA of the CDR3 is TGTGCCATCAGTGGAAGGACTAGCGGGATCTACGAGCAGTACTTC.

The chain links TRBV10-1 to TRBJ2-5, with 8 positions matching TRBD1. V dropped 3 bases and J dropped 9; count of bases not matched to a gene: 6. Looked up from germline, CDR1 is WNHNN and CDR2 is SYGVQD (reference sequence). The CDR3 has 13 amino acids. In DNA, the CDR3 is TGCGCCAGCAGTGATGGATCACAGGGGGCCCAGTACTTC. Translated, it gives CASSDGSQGAQYF.

This rearrangement joins TRBV4-1 to TRBJ2-6; D ambiguous. The CDR3 contains 16 residues. V was shortened by 6 bases and J by 0 bases, with 12 bases between the two germline ends. Germline CDR1 reads MGHRA; CDR2 reads YSYEKL. This chain's CDR3 is CASSNLFSSGANVLTF. The CDR3 DNA follows: TGCGCCAGCAGTAACCTTTTCAGCTCTGGGGCCAACGTCCTGACTTTC.

V is TRBV9 and J is TRBJ2-7; no firm D call. This CDR3 contains 15 residues. CDR1 and CDR2 from the germline V gene are SGDLS and YYNGEE. Trimming cost V 3 bases and J 5 bases, with 18 bases left between them. The CDR3 coding sequence is TGTGCCAGCAGCGAGGGTTCGACACTGGACGACGAGCAGTACTTC. Its protein product is CASSEGSTLDDEQYF.

The chain uses TRBV11-2 and TRBJ2-3; 8 bases fit TRBD1. The V segment lost 2 bases and the J segment 2 bases; nucleotides outside the gene matches: 6. This CDR3 comprises 16 residues. CDR1 and CDR2 from the germline V gene are SGHAT and FQNNGV. The CDR3 DNA is TGTGCCAGCAGCTTATGGACAGGGCAACCCACAGATACGCAGTATTTT. As protein: CASSLWTGQPTDTQYF.

The rearrangement links TRBV27 to TRBJ2-1, with D maybe TRBD1 (5 bases). Germline CDR1 is MNHEY and CDR2 is SMNVEV (reference sequence). This CDR3 comprises 16 residues. Trimming took 5 bases from V and 9 from J, leaving 23 bases between them. The CDR3 DNA reads TGTGCCAGCAGTCCACAGACAGTTCACGCTCCGAGTGAGCAGTTCTTC. Amino acid sequence: CASSPQTVHAPSEQFF.

The chain employs TRBV27 and TRBJ2-1, with D perhaps assigned TRBD1 or TRBD2 (5 bases each). Germline V gene sequence: CDR1 MNHEY, CDR2 SMNVEV (reference sequence). V lost 3 bases to trimming and J lost 6 bases, with 12 bases between them. The CDR3 contains 14 residues. The CDR3 reads CASSFERGSNEQFF. The CDR3 DNA is TGTGCCAGCAGTTTTGAGAGGGGTAGCAATGAGCAGTTCTTC.

The chain is built from TRBV6-5 and TRBJ2-2; maybe TRBD1 (5 bases). Trimming cost V 6 bases and J 4 bases, with 9 bases left between them. CDR1 and CDR2 from the germline V gene are MNHEY and SVGAGI. The CDR3 is 13 residues long. The CDR3 nucleotides read TGTGCCAGCAGCCCCAGGGTCACCGGGGAGCTGTTTTTT. Its protein is CASSPRVTGELFF.

V and J are TRBV6-5 and TRBJ2-5, with TRBD2 matching over 7 bases. The J call may be mistaken, given a closer DNA end match to TRBJ2-7. Germline CDR1 is MNHEY and CDR2 is SVGAGI. The CDR3 sequence is 13 residues long. As DNA, the CDR3 is TGTGCCAGCGGACCGGGGGGAGGCGACGAGCAGTACTTC. This codes for CASGPGGGDEQYF.

The chain links TRBV5-5 to TRBJ1-2, with a possible D match to TRBD1 (5 bases). This CDR3 has 14 amino acids. The germline V gene encodes CDR1 SGHKS and CDR2 YYEKEE (reference sequence). The V and J ends lost 2 bases and 2 bases respectively, with 10 bases between them. The CDR3 bases are TGTGCCAGCAGCTTCTCGGCAGGGAACTATGGCTACACCTTC. It encodes CASSFSAGNYGYTF.

The chain couples TRBV6-1 to TRBJ2-7; tentatively, D is TRBD2 (5 bases). V was clipped by 4 bases and J by 3 bases, with 16 bases between them. The CDR3 has 15 amino acids. Germline V gives CDR1 MNHNS, CDR2 SASEGT. CDR3 sequence reads: CASSAGRVPVYEQYF. CDR3 sequence (DNA): TGTGCCAGCAGTGCCGGGCGGGTTCCCGTCTACGAGCAGTACTTC.

V usage is TRBV4-1 and J usage is TRBJ2-1, with D perhaps being TRBD1 or TRBD2 (5 bases each). Germline V gives CDR1 MGHRA, CDR2 YSYEKL. The germline V and J ends were trimmed by 2 bases and 5 bases, with 16 bases remaining between them. This CDR3 has 16 residues. CDR3 nucleotides: TGCGCCAGCAGCCAAAGTGGGGGAGAGAGGGACAATGAGCAGTTCTTC. Translation gives CASSQSGGERDNEQFF.

In regard to this clone: Other DNA variants within this sample encode the same CDR3. The V and J genes are TRBV5-1 and TRBJ2-7; 9 nucleotides match TRBD1. Germline loops: CDR1 SGHRS, CDR2 YFSETQ. The V gene end was trimmed by 4 bases and the J gene end by 3 bases; junction bases not matched to a gene: 5. The CDR3 runs to 14 residues. CDR3 DNA sequence: TGCGCCAGCAGCCCGGGACAGGGAAACTACGAGCAGTACTTC. Residues: CASSPGQGNYEQYF.

Details on this clone: Other DNA sequences in this specimen translate into the identical CDR3. V gene TRBV4-1 combines with J gene TRBJ2-7, with 9 bases that match TRBD1. Germline CDR1 is MGHRA and CDR2 is YSYEKL. The CDR3 consists of 15 residues. Trimming removed 3 bases from V and 3 bases from J; junction bases left unmatched: 6. The DNA for the CDR3 is TGCGCCAGCAGCCATGCCGGGACAGGGAGCTACGAGCAGTACTTC. This encodes CASSHAGTGSYEQYF.